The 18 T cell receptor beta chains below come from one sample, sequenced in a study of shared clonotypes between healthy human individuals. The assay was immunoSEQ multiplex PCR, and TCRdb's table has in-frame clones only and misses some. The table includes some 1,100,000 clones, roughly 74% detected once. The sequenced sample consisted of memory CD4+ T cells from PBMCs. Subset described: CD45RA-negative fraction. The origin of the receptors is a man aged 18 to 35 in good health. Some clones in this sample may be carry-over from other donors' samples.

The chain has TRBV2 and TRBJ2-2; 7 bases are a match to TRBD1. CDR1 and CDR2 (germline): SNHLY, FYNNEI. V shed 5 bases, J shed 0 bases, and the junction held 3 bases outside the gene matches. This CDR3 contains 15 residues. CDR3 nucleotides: TGTGCCAGCAGTTGGGACAGCGCGAACACCGGGGAGCTGTTTTTT. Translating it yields CASSWDSANTGELFF.

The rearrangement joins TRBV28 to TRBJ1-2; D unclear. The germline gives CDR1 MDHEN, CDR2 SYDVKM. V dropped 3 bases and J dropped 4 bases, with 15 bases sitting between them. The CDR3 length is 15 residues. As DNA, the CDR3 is TGTGCCAGCAGTTTGTCTTGGGGTTTCGTCTATGGCTACACCTTC. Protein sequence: CASSLSWGFVYGYTF.

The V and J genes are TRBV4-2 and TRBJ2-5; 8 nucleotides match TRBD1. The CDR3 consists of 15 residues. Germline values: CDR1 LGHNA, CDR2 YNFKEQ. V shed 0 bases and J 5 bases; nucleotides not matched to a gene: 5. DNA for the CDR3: TGTGCCAGCAGCCAAGAGAGGACAGGGTGGGAGACCCAGTACTTC. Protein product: CASSQERTGWETQYF.

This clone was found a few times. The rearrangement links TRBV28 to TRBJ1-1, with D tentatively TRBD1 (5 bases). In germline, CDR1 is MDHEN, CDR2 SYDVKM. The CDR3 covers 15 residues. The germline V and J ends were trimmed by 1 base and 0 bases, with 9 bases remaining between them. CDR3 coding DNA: TGTGCCAGCAGTTTATTGGGGCGGGTGAACACTGAAGCTTTCTTT. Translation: CASSLLGRVNTEAFF.

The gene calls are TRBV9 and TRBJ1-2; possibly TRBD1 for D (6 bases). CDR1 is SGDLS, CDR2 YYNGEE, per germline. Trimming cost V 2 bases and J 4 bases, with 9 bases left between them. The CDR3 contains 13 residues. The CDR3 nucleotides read TGTGCCAGCAGCGTGTCAGGGGTCTATGGCTACACCTTC. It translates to CASSVSGVYGYTF.

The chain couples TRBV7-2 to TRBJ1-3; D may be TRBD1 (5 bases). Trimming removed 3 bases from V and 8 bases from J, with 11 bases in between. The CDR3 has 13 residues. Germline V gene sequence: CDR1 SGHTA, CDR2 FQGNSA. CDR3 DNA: TGTGCCAGCAGCTTGGGGCCCGTCGACACCATATATTTT. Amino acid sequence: CASSLGPVDTIYF.

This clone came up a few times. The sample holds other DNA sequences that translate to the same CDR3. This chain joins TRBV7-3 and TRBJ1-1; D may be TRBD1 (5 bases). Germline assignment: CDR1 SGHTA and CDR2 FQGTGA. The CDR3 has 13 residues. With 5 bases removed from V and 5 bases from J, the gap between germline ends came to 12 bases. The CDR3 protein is CASSLDGGTEAFF. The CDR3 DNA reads TGTGCCAGCAGCCTTGATGGGGGGACTGAAGCTTTCTTT.

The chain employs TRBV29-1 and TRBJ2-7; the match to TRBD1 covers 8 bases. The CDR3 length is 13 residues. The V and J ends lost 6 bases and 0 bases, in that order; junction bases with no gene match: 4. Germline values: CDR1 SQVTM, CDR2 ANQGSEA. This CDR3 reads CSVRTGPSYEQYF. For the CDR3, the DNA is TGCAGCGTGCGGACAGGGCCCTCCTACGAGCAGTACTTC.

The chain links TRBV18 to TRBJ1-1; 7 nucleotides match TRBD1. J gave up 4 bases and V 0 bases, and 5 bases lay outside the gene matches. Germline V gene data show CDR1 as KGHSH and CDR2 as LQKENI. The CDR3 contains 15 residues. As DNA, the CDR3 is TGTGCCAGCTCACCACCAAGGGGGCTCGGCACTGAAGCTTTCTTT. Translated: CASSPPRGLGTEAFF.

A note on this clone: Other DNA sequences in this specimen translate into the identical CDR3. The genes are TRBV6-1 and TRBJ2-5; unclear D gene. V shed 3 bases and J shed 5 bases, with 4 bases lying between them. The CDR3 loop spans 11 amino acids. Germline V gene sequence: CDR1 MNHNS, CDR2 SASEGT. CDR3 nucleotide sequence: TGTGCCAGCAGTGATACGGAGACCCAGTACTTC. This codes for CASSDTETQYF.

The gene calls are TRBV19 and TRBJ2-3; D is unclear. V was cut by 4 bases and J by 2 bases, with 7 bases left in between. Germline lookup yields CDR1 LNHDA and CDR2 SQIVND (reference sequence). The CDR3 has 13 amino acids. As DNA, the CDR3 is TGTGCCAGTAGTACCAGCTTCACAGATACGCAGTATTTT. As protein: CASSTSFTDTQYF.

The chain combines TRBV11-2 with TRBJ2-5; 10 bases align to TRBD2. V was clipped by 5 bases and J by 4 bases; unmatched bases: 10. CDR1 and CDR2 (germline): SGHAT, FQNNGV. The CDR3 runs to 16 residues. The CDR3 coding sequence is TGTGCCAGCAGCACCACCTCCAGCGGGGGGGGAGAGACCCAGTACTTC. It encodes CASSTTSSGGGETQYF.

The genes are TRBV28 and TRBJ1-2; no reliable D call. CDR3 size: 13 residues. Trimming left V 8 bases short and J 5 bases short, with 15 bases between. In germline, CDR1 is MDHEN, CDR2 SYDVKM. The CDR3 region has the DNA TGTGCCAGCGGCCGGACCGAAATATATGGCTACACCTTC. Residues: CASGRTEIYGYTF.

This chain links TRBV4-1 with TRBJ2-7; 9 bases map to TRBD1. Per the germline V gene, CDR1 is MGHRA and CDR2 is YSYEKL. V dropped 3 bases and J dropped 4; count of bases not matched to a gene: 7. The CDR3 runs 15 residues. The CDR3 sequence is CASSQTGTGTYEQYF. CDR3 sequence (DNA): TGCGCCAGCAGCCAGACCGGGACAGGGACGTACGAGCAGTACTTC.

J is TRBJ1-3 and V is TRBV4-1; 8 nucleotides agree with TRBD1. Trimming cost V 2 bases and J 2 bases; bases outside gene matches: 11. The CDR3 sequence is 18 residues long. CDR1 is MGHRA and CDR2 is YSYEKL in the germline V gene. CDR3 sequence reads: CASSQTGGPAVPGNTIYF. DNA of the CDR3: TGCGCCAGCAGCCAAACAGGGGGACCCGCGGTACCTGGAAACACCATATATTTT.

CDR3 amino acids: CAISRDRPTNEQYF. Written as DNA, the CDR3 is TGTGCCATCAGTCGGGACAGGCCCACCAACGAGCAGTACTTC. The chain employs TRBV10-3 and TRBJ2-7; 8 bases align to TRBD1. CDR1 and CDR2 (germline): ENHRY, SYGVKD. This CDR3 has 14 amino acids. Trimming removed 5 bases from V and 5 bases from J; junction bases left unmatched: 8.

The CDR3 reads CASSYQGAANTEAFF. CDR3 sequence (DNA): TGTGCCAGCAGTTACCAGGGGGCCGCGAACACTGAAGCTTTCTTT. The chain employs TRBV6-6 and TRBJ1-1; 8 nucleotides align to TRBD1. Germline V CDR1 and CDR2: MNHNY, SVGAGI (reference sequence). The CDR3 spans 15 residues. Germline trimming cut 2 bases from V and 1 base from J; bases unmatched to any gene: 3.

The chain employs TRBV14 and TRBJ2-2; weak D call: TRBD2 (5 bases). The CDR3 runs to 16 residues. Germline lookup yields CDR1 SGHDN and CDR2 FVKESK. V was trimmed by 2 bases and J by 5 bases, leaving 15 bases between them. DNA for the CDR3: TGTGCCAGCAGCCAAAGGACTCCGAGCGGAACCGGGGAGCTGTTTTTT. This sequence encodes CASSQRTPSGTGELFF.